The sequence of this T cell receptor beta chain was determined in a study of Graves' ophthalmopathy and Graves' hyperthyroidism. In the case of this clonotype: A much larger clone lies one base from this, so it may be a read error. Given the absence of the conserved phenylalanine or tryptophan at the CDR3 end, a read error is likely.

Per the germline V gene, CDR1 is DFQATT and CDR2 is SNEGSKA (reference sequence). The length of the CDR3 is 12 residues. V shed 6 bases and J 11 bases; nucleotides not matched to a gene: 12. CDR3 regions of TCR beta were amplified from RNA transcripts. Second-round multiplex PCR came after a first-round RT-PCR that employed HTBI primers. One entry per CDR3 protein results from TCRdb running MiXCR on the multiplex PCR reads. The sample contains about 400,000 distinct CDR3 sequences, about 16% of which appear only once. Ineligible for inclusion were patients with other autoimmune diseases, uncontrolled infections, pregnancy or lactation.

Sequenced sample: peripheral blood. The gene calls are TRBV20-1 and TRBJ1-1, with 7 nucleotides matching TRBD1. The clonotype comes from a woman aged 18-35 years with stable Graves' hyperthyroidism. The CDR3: CSAQGGRRWAFY. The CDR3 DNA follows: TGCAGTGCCCAGGGGGGCAGAAGATGGGCTTTCTAT.